The next 27 T cell receptor beta chains were all read from a single sample in a study of blood T cell repertoires in COVID-19. Here immunoSEQ multiplex PCR was the method, and the copy in TCRdb shows in-frame clones only, minus some. The table has approximately 100,000 clones, 70% to 90% seen once. Specimen: peripheral blood. These receptors came from a human donor in a cohort sampled during active COVID-19.

The rearrangement joins TRBV7-2 to TRBJ1-5; no definite D call. Trimming took off 1 base at V and 6 bases at J, with 10 bases between the two ends. The CDR3 has 14 amino acids. Germline V gene sequence: CDR1 SGHTA, CDR2 FQGNSA. The CDR3 nucleotides are TGTGCCAGCAGCTTAGGGGCCGCGAGTCAGCCCCAGCATTTT. Translating gives CASSLGAASQPQHF.

This chain connects TRBV30 to TRBJ1-1, with 8 bases lining up with TRBD1. This CDR3 is 14 amino acids long. Germline values: CDR1 GTSNPN, CDR2 SVGIG (reference sequence). V lost 3 bases, J lost 4 bases, and 7 bases stayed unmatched. CDR3 region: CAWRILDRGTEAFF. CDR3 sequence (DNA): TGTGCCTGGAGGATCTTAGACAGGGGCACTGAAGCTTTCTTT.

This chain joins TRBV30 and TRBJ2-1; 7 positions match TRBD2. With 1 base clipped from V and 0 bases from J, the junction kept 0 bases outside the gene matches. The CDR3 is made up of 14 amino acids. The germline V gene has CDR1 GTSNPN and CDR2 SVGIG (reference sequence). In DNA, the CDR3 is TGTGCCTGGAGTGGGACTAGCTCCTACAATGAGCAGTTCTTC. This sequence encodes CAWSGTSSYNEQFF.

This rearrangement joins TRBV30 to TRBJ2-2; 8 nucleotides align to TRBD2. The length of the CDR3 is 18 residues. Germline loops: CDR1 GTSNPN, CDR2 SVGIG (reference sequence). The J segment lost 1 base and the V segment lost 5 bases, leaving 15 bases of the junction unmatched. CDR3 nucleotides: TGTGCCTGGGGGCGTGGCCCGGGGGGGGTCTGGAACACCGGGGAGCTGTTTTTT. Translating it yields CAWGRGPGGVWNTGELFF.

This chain links TRBV12-3 or TRBV12-4 with TRBJ1-2; possibly TRBD1 for D (6 bases). This CDR3 is 13 amino acids long. Trimming cost V 1 base and J 4 bases, with 7 bases left between them. Here the CDR3 reads CASSLGTVYGYTF. The CDR3, as DNA: TGTGCCAGCAGTTTAGGGACAGTCTATGGCTACACCTTC.

The V call is TRBV7-3, the J call TRBJ2-3, with a possible D match to TRBD1 (6 bases). Germline assignment: CDR1 SGHTA and CDR2 FQGTGA. The CDR3 sequence is 14 residues long. Trimming pared 5 bases from V and 4 bases from J, leaving 13 bases between. CDR3: CASSPSGASDTQYF. CDR3 bases: TGTGCCAGCAGCCCATCAGGGGCCTCAGATACGCAGTATTTT.

The chain employs TRBV9 and TRBJ2-1; 7 bases match TRBD2. CDR3 size: 14 residues. Germline loops: CDR1 SGDLS, CDR2 YYNGEE. V lost 0 bases, J lost 9 bases, and 6 bases stayed unmatched. CDR3 amino acids: CASSVGLGRGEQFF. The DNA of the CDR3 is TGTGCCAGCAGCGTAGGTTTGGGGAGGGGTGAGCAGTTCTTC.

V is TRBV5-4 and J is TRBJ1-1; tentative D call: TRBD1 (6 bases). This CDR3 region has 16 residues. Between the trimmed V and J ends, which lost 4 bases and 2 bases, there was a span of 18 bases. Germline lookup yields CDR1 SGHNT and CDR2 YYREEE (reference sequence). The CDR3 DNA reads as TGTGCCAGCAGCCAGGACAGCAGTGGGGTAAACACTGAAGCTTTCTTT. It specifies CASSQDSSGVNTEAFF.

V gene TRBV7-8 combines with J gene TRBJ2-3, with D perhaps TRBD1 (6 bases). The CDR3 totals 16 residues. The germline V gene encodes CDR1 SGHVS and CDR2 FQNEAQ. V lost 5 bases and J 10 bases, leaving 25 bases between the germline ends. CDR3 protein: CASSLADSLLRVPQYF. DNA for the CDR3: TGTGCCAGCAGCCTCGCGGACAGTCTTCTTAGGGTCCCGCAGTATTTT.

The rearrangement links TRBV7-9 to TRBJ2-1, with 7 bases that match TRBD1. Trimming removed 4 bases from V and 5 bases from J; junction bases left unmatched: 5. CDR1 is SEHNR and CDR2 is FQNEAQ in the germline V gene (reference sequence). The CDR3 runs to 14 residues. CDR3 sequence: CASSYRGWDNEQFF. In DNA form, the CDR3 reads TGTGCCAGCAGCTACAGGGGTTGGGACAATGAGCAGTTCTTC. The full variable domain, in which reference TRBV7-9 and TRBJ2-1 provide the parts outside the CDR3, is DTGVSQNPRHKITKRGQNVTFRCDPISEHNRLYWYRQTLGQGPEFLTYFQNEAQLEKSRLLSDRFSAERPKGSFSTLEIQRTEQGDSAMYLCASSYRGWDNEQFFGPGTRLTVL.

The chain uses TRBV2 and TRBJ2-7, with TRBD2 matching over 13 bases. J gave up 0 bases and V 6 bases, and 2 bases lay outside the gene matches. Germline CDR1 SNHLY, CDR2 FYNNEI. CDR3 length: 15 residues. The CDR3 here is CASRTSGGSSYEQYF. The CDR3 DNA is TGTGCCAGCAGGACTAGCGGGGGGAGCTCCTACGAGCAGTACTTC.

The genes are TRBV6-5 and TRBJ1-2; weak D call: TRBD1 (6 bases). With 8 bases removed from V and 5 bases from J, the gap between germline ends came to 21 bases. There are 15 residues in the CDR3. In germline, CDR1 is MNHEY, CDR2 SVGAGI. Here the CDR3 DNA reads TGTGCCAGCGCCCCCGCTGACAGGAACCTATATGGCTACACCTTC. Translating gives CASAPADRNLYGYTF.

The chain combines TRBV2 with TRBJ2-7, with TRBD1 identical over 7 bases. CDR1 is SNHLY, CDR2 FYNNEI, per germline. This CDR3 is built from 14 residues. V lost 7 bases, J lost 2 bases, and 8 bases stayed unmatched. The DNA for the CDR3 is TGTGCCAGCAACGGCTTAGACAGGGCCTACGAGCAGTACTTC. Its protein is CASNGLDRAYEQYF.

V gene TRBV10-2 combines with J gene TRBJ2-1; D is perhaps TRBD1 (6 bases). The CDR3 runs 13 residues. Germline CDR1 is WSHSY and CDR2 is SAAADI. Trimming shortened V by 5 bases and J by 3 bases, and 8 bases separated the two germline ends. CDR3 sequence reads: CASSLQGYNEQFF. CDR3 in DNA: TGCGCCAGCAGTCTACAGGGCTACAATGAGCAGTTCTTC.

The V call is TRBV3-1 (or the pseudogene TRBV3-2), the J call TRBJ2-7; D gene uncertain. Trimming removed 4 bases from V and 6 bases from J, with 13 bases in between. CDR1 is LGHDT and CDR2 is YNNKEL in the germline V gene (reference sequence). This CDR3 has 13 residues. The CDR3 DNA follows: TGTGCCAGCAGCCCGAGGTCTCTGGCCGAGCAGTACTTC. It yields the protein CASSPRSLAEQYF.

The chain is built from TRBV14 and TRBJ1-2, with D hard to call. Trimming shortened V by 5 bases and J by 0 bases, and 7 bases separated the two germline ends. The CDR3 has 13 residues. Germline assignment: CDR1 SGHDN and CDR2 FVKESK. The CDR3 region is CASSIISNYGYTF. The CDR3 region has the DNA TGTGCCAGCAGCATTATCTCTAACTATGGCTACACCTTC.

The rearrangement joins TRBV10-3 to TRBJ2-5, with 10 bases identical to TRBD1. Germline lookup yields CDR1 ENHRY and CDR2 SYGVKD. V lost 8 bases, J lost 6 bases, and 9 bases stayed unmatched. The CDR3 runs to 14 residues. The CDR3 coding sequence is TGTGCCATCGGGGAGGGGGACAGGGGACAGACCCAGTACTTC. Amino acids: CAIGEGDRGQTQYF.

This clone was recorded only once. The V call is TRBV7-2, the J call TRBJ2-1, with D uncertain. V shed 5 bases and J shed 6 bases, with 11 bases lying between them. The CDR3 is made up of 13 amino acids. Germline V gives CDR1 SGHTA, CDR2 FQGNSA. CDR3 residues: CASSPYSGNEQFF. The CDR3 DNA sequence: TGTGCCAGCAGCCCTTACTCCGGCAATGAGCAGTTCTTC.

In this sample, this clone turned up once. The chain joins TRBV9 to TRBJ2-1; 8 bases fit TRBD2. CDR1 SGDLS and CDR2 YYNGEE come from the germline V gene. The CDR3 runs to 13 residues. V lost 4 bases to trimming and J lost 10 bases; unmatched junction nucleotides: 7. The CDR3 bases are TGTGCCAGCAGCAAAGCGGGAGCAACGGAGCAGTTCTTC. The encoded protein is CASSKAGATEQFF.

This chain uses TRBV7-9 with TRBJ1-6; 7 bases align to TRBD1. The germline V gene encodes CDR1 SEHNR and CDR2 FQNEAQ (reference sequence). V shed 8 bases, J shed 5 bases, and the junction held 6 bases outside the gene matches. The CDR3 has 14 amino acids. In DNA, the CDR3 is TGTGCCAGCGAAACAGGGGCGAATAATTCACCCCTCCACTTT. Translated, it gives CASETGANNSPLHF.

The V gene is TRBV5-4, the J gene TRBJ1-6, with 9 bases lining up with TRBD1. After removal of 5 bases from V and 8 bases from J, the junction contained 11 bases not matched to a gene. The CDR3 extends over 16 amino acids. The germline CDR1 and CDR2 sequences are SGHNT and YYREEE (reference sequence). CDR3 amino acids: CASSNPGQGLYSPLHF. DNA for the CDR3: TGTGCCAGCAGTAACCCTGGACAGGGGCTATATTCACCCCTCCACTTT.

The rearrangement joins TRBV7-2 to TRBJ2-5, with TRBD2 matching over 15 bases. The CDR3 contains 19 residues. The junction had 13 bases not matched to a gene; V was cut back by 5 bases and J by 3 bases. From germline, CDR1 is SGHTA and CDR2 FQGNSA. CDR3 protein: CASSPGLAGGTRPKETQYF. In nucleotides, the CDR3 is TGTGCCAGCAGCCCCGGACTAGCGGGGGGGACCCGTCCGAAAGAGACCCAGTACTTC. The variable domain in full, completed from reference TRBV7-2 and TRBJ2-5, reads GAGVSQSPSNKVTEKGKDVELRCDPISGHTALYWYRQSLGQGLEFLIYFQGNSAPDKSGLPSDRFSAERTGGSVSTLTIQRTQQEDSAVYLCASSPGLAGGTRPKETQYFGPGTRLLVL.

The chain uses TRBV5-1 and TRBJ1-3; perhaps TRBD1 as D (6 bases). Germline V CDR1 and CDR2: SGHRS, YFSETQ. This CDR3 has 15 residues. V lost 1 base and J 2 bases, leaving 10 bases between the germline ends. CDR3 in DNA: TGCGCCAGCAGCTTGATGACAGGAGCTGGAAACACCATATATTTT. It encodes CASSLMTGAGNTIYF.

This chain links TRBV3-1 (or the pseudogene TRBV3-2) with TRBJ2-5, with D possibly TRBD1 on 6 matching bases. Germline V gene sequence: CDR1 LGHDT, CDR2 YNNKEL (reference sequence). Trimming took off 4 bases at V and 1 base at J, with 13 bases between the two ends. CDR3 length equals 15 residues. The CDR3 is CASSRTGQLQETQYF. The CDR3 region has the DNA TGTGCCAGCAGCCGAACAGGACAGCTCCAAGAGACCCAGTACTTC.

The chain links TRBV3-1 (or the pseudogene TRBV3-2) to TRBJ1-1; tentatively, D is TRBD1 (5 bases). This CDR3 is built from 13 residues. The ends were cut back, 3 bases at V and 11 bases at J, with 16 bases in the middle. In germline, CDR1 is LGHDT, CDR2 YNNKEL (reference sequence). This CDR3 reads CASSHLRGNGAFF. CDR3 bases: TGTGCCAGCAGCCATTTAAGGGGTAATGGGGCTTTCTTT.

The chain uses TRBV24-1 and TRBJ2-1; the match to TRBD1 covers 7 bases. Germline lookup yields CDR1 KGHDR and CDR2 SFDVKD. This CDR3 region has 17 residues. V shed 9 bases and J 1 base; nucleotides not matched to a gene: 14. The CDR3 DNA sequence: TGTGCCACCCTAGATAACCACGGGACAGTTTCCTACAATGAGCAGTTCTTC. It translates to CATLDNHGTVSYNEQFF.

The chain joins TRBV5-1 to TRBJ1-1; D remains ambiguous. There are 14 residues in the CDR3. Trimming took off 2 bases at V and 1 base at J, with 9 bases between the two ends. CDR1 is SGHRS and CDR2 is YFSETQ in the germline V gene. The chain's CDR3 is CASSFSNANTEAFF. For the CDR3, the DNA is TGCGCCAGCAGCTTCAGTAATGCGAACACTGAAGCTTTCTTT.